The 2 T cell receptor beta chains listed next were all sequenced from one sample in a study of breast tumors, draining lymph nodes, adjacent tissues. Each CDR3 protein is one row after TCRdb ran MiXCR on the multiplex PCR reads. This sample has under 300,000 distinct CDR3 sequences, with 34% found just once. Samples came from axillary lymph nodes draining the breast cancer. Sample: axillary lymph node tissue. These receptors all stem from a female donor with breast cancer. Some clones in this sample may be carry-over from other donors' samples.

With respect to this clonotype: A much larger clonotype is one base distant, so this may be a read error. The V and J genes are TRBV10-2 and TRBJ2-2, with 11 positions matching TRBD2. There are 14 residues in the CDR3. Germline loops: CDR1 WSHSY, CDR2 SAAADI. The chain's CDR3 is CASSVTSGTEELFF. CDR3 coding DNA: TGCGCCAGCAGTGTGACTAGCGGGACCGAGGAGCTGTTTTTT.

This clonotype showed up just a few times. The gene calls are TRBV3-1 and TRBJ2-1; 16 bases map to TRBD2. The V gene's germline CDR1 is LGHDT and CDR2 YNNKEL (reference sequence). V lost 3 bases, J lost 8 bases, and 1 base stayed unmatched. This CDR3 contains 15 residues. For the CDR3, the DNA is TGTGCCAGCAGCCATGGGACTAGCGGGAGGGATGAGCAGTTCTTC. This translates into CASSHGTSGRDEQFF.